These 20 T cell receptor beta chains share one sample of origin, sequenced in a study of T cell responses to AZD1222 COVID-19 vaccine. Sequenced by immunoSEQ multiplex PCR; TCRdb stores in-frame clones only, minus some. The sample lists 50,000 to 70,000 clones; 86% were seen once. Here the sequenced sample was peripheral blood, taken 28 days after the second AZD1222 dose. These receptors were taken from an adult who received the AZD1222 COVID-19 vaccine.

Only one count was recorded for this clone. The CDR3 here is CASSVGQGIEGTGGYTF. The CDR3 DNA reads as TGTGCCAGCAGCGTCGGACAGGGGATAGAGGGGACGGGCGGCTACACCTTC. The chain is built from TRBV9 and TRBJ1-2; 9 bases match TRBD1. J gave up 8 bases and V 2 bases, and 16 bases lay outside the gene matches. In germline, CDR1 is SGDLS, CDR2 YYNGEE. This CDR3 has 17 residues.

The chain uses TRBV4-1 and TRBJ2-5, with 9 bases matching TRBD2. In germline, CDR1 is MGHRA, CDR2 YSYEKL. The CDR3 extends over 15 amino acids. With V trimmed by 2 bases and J by 5 bases, 6 bases remained unmatched. The CDR3 DNA is TGCGCCAGCAGCCAACGGCGGGGGGGCGGGGAGACCCAGTACTTC. Protein product: CASSQRRGGGETQYF.

This clone showed up just once. The chain uses TRBV5-1 and TRBJ2-3; TRBD1 aligns across 8 bases. Trimming took 7 bases from V and 6 from J; bases not matched to a gene: 13. Germline V CDR1 and CDR2: SGHRS, YFSETQ. The CDR3 sequence is 15 residues long. Written as DNA, the CDR3 is TGCGCCAGCGGGGCGACAGGGGTGCCATGGGATACGCAGTATTTT. This gives the protein CASGATGVPWDTQYF.

The chain is built from TRBV19 and TRBJ2-3; no clear D gene. The CDR3 covers 14 residues. V was clipped by 3 bases and J by 2 bases, with 9 bases between them. Germline-derived CDR1 and CDR2 are LNHDA and SQIVND (reference sequence). The DNA for the CDR3 is TGTGCCAGTAGTATGAGGCGGACCACAGATACGCAGTATTTT. Translating it yields CASSMRRTTDTQYF.

The rearrangement uses TRBV29-1 and TRBJ1-2; D is perhaps TRBD1 (6 bases). The length of the CDR3 is 14 residues. Germline-derived CDR1 and CDR2 are SQVTM and ANQGSEA. The V end was cut by 7 bases, the J end by 7 bases, with 22 bases between. CDR3 in amino acids: CSARLTQGAGGYTF. The CDR3, as DNA: TGCAGCGCCCGACTCACACAGGGTGCTGGTGGCTACACCTTC.

This chain joins TRBV5-1 and TRBJ2-3, with 9 bases aligning to TRBD1. CDR3 size: 14 residues. V trimming: 2 bases; J trimming: 4 bases; junction bases outside the gene matches: 2. Per germline, CDR1 SGHRS and CDR2 YFSETQ. The CDR3 sequence: CASSLQGAADTQYF. CDR3 nucleotides: TGCGCCAGCAGCTTACAGGGGGCCGCAGATACGCAGTATTTT.

This rearrangement joins TRBV6-2 or TRBV6-3 to TRBJ2-7; D is tentatively TRBD1 or TRBD2 (5 bases each). CDR3 size: 15 residues. V was pared by 0 bases and J by 5 bases, with 14 bases between. Per the germline V gene, CDR1 is MNHEY and CDR2 is SVGEGT. This CDR3 is CASSYSAGAQDEQYF. CDR3 DNA: TGTGCCAGCAGTTACTCGGCCGGGGCCCAGGACGAGCAGTACTTC.

J is TRBJ2-2 and V is TRBV11-2; D ambiguous. The CDR3 is made up of 16 amino acids. Between the trimmed V and J ends, which lost 5 bases and 0 bases, there was a span of 13 bases. Germline V gives CDR1 SGHAT, CDR2 FQNNGV. The CDR3 sequence: CASSPVRTANTGELFF. The CDR3 bases are TGTGCCAGCAGCCCTGTCAGAACAGCGAACACCGGGGAGCTGTTTTTT.

The chain has TRBV7-2 and TRBJ1-6; D unresolved. Germline lookup yields CDR1 SGHTA and CDR2 FQGNSA. The CDR3 spans 16 residues. Deletions cut 5 bases from V and 7 bases from J, with 18 bases between. CDR3 bases: TGTGCCAGCAGCCTTCAGCTCCCAAAATCAAATTCACCCCTCCACTTT. It codes for CASSLQLPKSNSPLHF.

This clone was counted once. The rearrangement uses TRBV5-1 and TRBJ2-7; D remains ambiguous. V was shortened by 5 bases and J by 6 bases, with 12 bases between the two germline ends. Germline CDR1 reads SGHRS; CDR2 reads YFSETQ. The CDR3 extends over 12 amino acids. The CDR3 sequence is CASSPSPPEQYF. The DNA of the CDR3 is TGCGCCAGCAGTCCAAGCCCTCCCGAGCAGTACTTC.

The V gene is TRBV27, the J gene TRBJ2-5, with no clear D. The CDR3 covers 12 residues. V was shortened by 5 bases and J by 4 bases, with 8 bases between the two germline ends. CDR1 is MNHEY and CDR2 is SMNVEV in the germline V gene (reference sequence). The CDR3 spells CASSPTGETQYF. The CDR3, as DNA: TGTGCCAGCAGTCCCACGGGAGAGACCCAGTACTTC.

The V gene is TRBV5-6, the J gene TRBJ2-5; 7 bases align to TRBD2. CDR1 and CDR2 from the germline V gene are SGHDT and YYEEEE. The CDR3 spans 14 residues. V was pared by 2 bases and J by 4 bases, with 5 bases of the junction left unmatched. CDR3 sequence: CASSLIGEGETQYF. The DNA of the CDR3 is TGTGCCAGCAGCTTAATAGGGGAGGGAGAGACCCAGTACTTC.

There are a few counts of this clone. The V gene is TRBV10-3, the J gene TRBJ2-3, with D perhaps matching TRBD1 (5 bases). Germline CDR1 and CDR2: ENHRY and SYGVKD. The length of the CDR3 is 11 residues. With 11 bases removed from V and 4 bases from J, the gap between germline ends came to 10 bases. Written as DNA, the CDR3 is TGTGCCGTTGGCAGGGCAGATACGCAGTATTTT. Its translation: CAVGRADTQYF.

This clone was counted a single time. The V call is TRBV6-2 or TRBV6-3, the J call TRBJ2-7; the match to TRBD1 covers 8 bases. The germline V gene encodes CDR1 MNHEY and CDR2 SVGEGT. V lost 4 bases and J lost 2; bases outside the gene matches: 7. The CDR3 extends over 15 amino acids. The CDR3 nucleotides read TGTGCCAGCAGTTCCGGACAGGGAGAGACCTACGAGCAGTACTTC. Translated: CASSSGQGETYEQYF.

The V call is TRBV5-1, the J call TRBJ2-3; the D is unclear. Germline V CDR1 and CDR2: SGHRS, YFSETQ. Deletions cut 7 bases from V and 2 bases from J, with 17 bases between. The CDR3 is 15 residues long. CDR3 in DNA: TGCGCCAGCGCGCAGGAGCCCACCCCCACAGATACGCAGTATTTT. Protein: CASAQEPTPTDTQYF.

The chain combines TRBV10-3 with TRBJ1-2; D is unclear. The germline gives CDR1 ENHRY, CDR2 SYGVKD. The CDR3 consists of 15 residues. V was shortened by 2 bases and J by 4 bases, with 14 bases between the two germline ends. The CDR3 here is CAISEPDRGLYGYTF. In nucleotides, the CDR3 is TGTGCCATCAGTGAGCCGGACCGTGGACTCTATGGCTACACCTTC.

The chain employs TRBV7-9 and TRBJ1-2; perhaps TRBD1 as D (6 bases). From germline, CDR1 is SEHNR and CDR2 FQNEAQ (reference sequence). The V and J ends lost 1 base and 2 bases respectively, with 8 bases between them. This CDR3 contains 14 residues. This CDR3 reads CASSLGTGNYGYTF. The CDR3 DNA reads TGTGCCAGCAGCTTAGGTACAGGGAACTATGGCTACACCTTC.

The gene calls are TRBV6-5 and TRBJ2-7, with 7 bases identical to TRBD1. CDR1 is MNHEY and CDR2 is SVGAGI in the germline V gene. CDR3 length: 14 residues. The V and J ends lost 6 bases and 0 bases, in that order; junction bases with no gene match: 5. The CDR3 protein is CASSPRQGSYEQYF. The CDR3 region has the DNA TGTGCCAGCAGCCCGAGACAGGGCTCCTACGAGCAGTACTTC.

This clone was found a few times. The chain has TRBV6-6 and TRBJ2-7, with D maybe TRBD2 (5 bases). V gave up 7 bases and J gave up 2 bases, with 12 bases separating them. CDR3 length equals 13 residues. The V gene's germline CDR1 is MNHNY and CDR2 SVGAGI (reference sequence). The CDR3 here is CASNLAFTYEQYF. The CDR3 nucleotides are TGTGCCAGCAATTTAGCGTTTACCTACGAGCAGTACTTC.

This clone came up once. This sequence joins TRBV7-9 and TRBJ2-5; D is possibly TRBD1 or TRBD2 (5 bases each). CDR1 is SEHNR and CDR2 is FQNEAQ in the germline V gene (reference sequence). Trimming removed 5 bases at V and 4 bases at J, with 14 bases between. This CDR3 contains 14 residues. The CDR3 DNA reads as TGTGCCAGCAGCATTGAGGGGTTCGGAGAGACCCAGTACTTC. This translates into CASSIEGFGETQYF.